This paragraph reports one TCR beta chain. Its antigen has not been determined. The CDR3, from cysteine to phenylalanine, totals 13 residues. Here the CDR3 DNA is all that survives: 39 bases in frame from base 1. CDR1 and CDR2 are drawn from the germline V gene (reference sequence): LNHDA, SQIVND. The germline ends are 10 bases apart after V is trimmed by 9 bases and J by 0 bases. In total, 600 or so healthy bone marrow donors made up the cohort. Cohort members were all nominally healthy when sampled, although unrecorded immune exposures were likely present. The donor tested CMV seronegative, placing the donor among the roughly 350 seronegative members of the cohort. A peripheral blood sample was collected from each donor, and TCR beta sequencing was performed on peripheral blood mononuclear cells. Genomic DNA was extracted from the blood cell samples with the Qiagen DNeasy Blood Extraction Kit. This entry is derived from a study of cytomegalovirus exposure and HLA in healthy donors (TCRdb year 2017). Regarding the research as a whole: In an earlier analysis of some 550 of the donors, around 290 Gb of sequence data and 95 million to 130 million unique TCR beta sequences from 180 million or so T cells were reported. A later genetic analysis used genome-wide SNP genotypes for about 65% of the roughly 700 donors, treating that subset as a discovery cohort. A later analysis re-analyzed previously published TCR beta repertoires from 600 to 850 donors and added high-resolution HLA genotyping to study TCR occurrence patterns. Alongside the repertoire data, information on donor age, sex, ethnicity and CMV serostatus was compiled. Both class I and class II loci were covered by HLA typing, at four-digit resolution. Using immunosequencing, the study profiled T cell repertoires from around 670 subjects and related those repertoires to cytomegalovirus serostatus. In an earlier analysis of a few hundred of the donors, high-throughput TCR beta sequencing was used to judge whether each TCR beta V gene segment behaved as functional or pseudogenic. The number of typed donors differed by locus: about 629-640 for A, B, C, DRB1 and DQB1; some 500 for DQA1; over 600 for DPA1; and around 450 for DPB1. The study was designed to test whether signatures of past pathogen exposure could be identified by cataloging public T cell receptors. Across approximately 400 genotyped donors of the cohort, an average of 235,054 unique TCR beta nucleotide sequences per donor were sequenced, and roughly 17% of those sequences were non-productive. Of the 300 to 450 genotyped donors, 81% were placed in the genetic ancestry cluster associated with self-reported Caucasian donors. To predict cytomegalovirus infection status, the study combined high-throughput TCR immunosequencing, statistical association of individual TCRs with disease status, and machine learning. An early release that covered about 640 HLA-typed donors contained approximately 300 gigabases of sequencing data and tens of millions of unique TCR sequences. Rather than using new phenotypic data, the later analysis identified candidate immune exposures from TCR beta sequences and from how often those sequences occurred across donors. About five DR-DQ haplotypes were treated as single units for association and clustering because of strong linkage in the cohort. Every discovery cohort repertoire had been produced on one sequencing platform. Along with the approximately 600-subject first cohort, a separate validation cohort of over a hundred different subjects was used.

Libraries were constructed by the immunoSEQ multiplex PCR assay. For the multiplex PCR, a mixture combining 60 forward primers for TCR Vbeta segments and 13 reverse primers for TCR Jbeta segments was used. The CDR3 region of rearranged TCR beta genes was amplified from genomic DNA by a multiplex PCR assay. Amplified TCR beta libraries were sequenced as 87-base-pair reads on the Illumina HiSeq System. Under the source paper's analysis protocol: A later analysis tallied roughly 78 million unique TCR beta chains across the 550 to 850 repertoires, and some 10 million of those chains were shared by two or more donors. Raw reads were error-corrected and collapsed into unique sequences with a nearest-neighbor algorithm that merged closely related sequences to remove PCR and sequencing errors. Alignment of CDR3 sequences to IMGT reference sequences was used to assign V, D and J gene segments. For a sequence to be retained, a match of at least six nucleotides to both a V gene segment and a J gene segment was required. A rearrangement counted as productive if the CDR3 had no stop codons and remained in frame with V and J, and every other rearrangement counted as non-productive. Following IMGT convention, CDR3 was defined as the stretch from the second conserved V-encoded cysteine to the conserved J-encoded phenylalanine. In an earlier analysis of around 600 of the donors, sequences lacking an unambiguous match to a single V gene segment were excluded. An earlier analysis of fewer than 750 of the donors classified V segments as functional when productive rearrangements were above 56.7% and as segregating when the standard deviation between donors was above 5%. A statistical classification framework was built for diagnosing cytomegalovirus status from the catalog of TCR beta chain sequences. In a later analysis, TCR nucleotide sequences were compared against IMGT/GENE-DB human TR gene sequences so that V and J genes could be assigned. A later analysis assigned CDR3 sequences and most-parsimonious VDJ recombination scenarios with the TCRdist pipeline. A later analysis defined each TCR beta chain by its CDR3 amino acid sequence plus V-gene family, and excluded reads lacking a unique V-gene family. A later analysis removed 600 or so highly shared, low-generation-probability nucleotide sequences to deal with suspected cross-contamination and a sequencing artifact. A later analysis calculated a clonal expansion index for each public chain from normalized within-repertoire ranks of inferred template counts. Generation probabilities in a later analysis came from a VDJ recombination model fitted to out-of-frame rearrangements, and those results were checked against IGoR. Hypergeometric tests were used in a later analysis to score TCR-TCR, TCR-HLA and TCR-CMV co-occurrence, with a repertoire-size bias correction applied to the TCR pairs. In a later analysis, false discovery rates were estimated by permuting HLA or CMV assignments 20 times. In a later analysis, co-occurring TCRs were grouped using DBSCAN, with TCRdist sequence similarity added in when clustering inside HLA-allele-positive subsets. Co-occurrence clustering excluded repertoires with fewer than 30,000 or more than 120,000 public chains, plus five with anomalous nucleotide sharing. In its TCRdb copy, this immuneACCESS table keeps in-frame sequences only and misses some clones. Where compared with another copy, unresolved V genes explain less than half of these, and the others have no known cause. The V and J calls and clone size are taken from that table; D and trimming were inferred from the DNA. The record for this sample contains some 120,000 clones. The ten most abundant clones make up around 2.9% of the sample.

General study outcomes and caveats: In a later genetic analysis, fewer N-insertions in productive TCRs were reported among donors in an Asian-associated ancestry cluster than the 666-donor mean. It was suggested by the authors that the approach could potentially be generalized to other disease states and immunological phenotypes. Linkage disequilibrium might explain the correlated functional status among segregating V segments, but an unknown experimental factor could not be excluded. The study gave a list of 150 to 200 TCR beta chains associated with cytomegalovirus. A few of the identified cytomegalovirus-associated TCR beta chains were confirmed in vitro to be specific for cytomegalovirus antigens. In a later genetic analysis, a missense DCLRE1C variant was associated with V-gene and J-gene trimming of TCR beta chains, and the association was replicated in an independent cohort. Because some donors lacked HLA typing at each locus, the association tests relied only on the typed subset. When HLA alleles, especially DR and DQ, strongly co-occurred, attributing TCR associations to individual alleles was difficult. Because the 87-base-pair reads could not distinguish some IMGT-functional V segments, including TRBV6-2 and TRBV6-3, those segments were excluded. A cluster of highly shared sequence variants was judged likely to be a technical artifact of the sequencing pipeline. Cytomegalovirus status was reported to be diagnosed by the classifier with high specificity and sensitivity in both the original and validation cohorts. The presence/absence analyses assumed that sequencing depth was roughly uniform across donors, and that assumption may not be true. In this cohort, only TCR beta chains were sequenced, and detectable features were limited by the absence of alpha or paired-chain data. A further reported finding was that TCR beta sequences accurately predicted the HLA-A and HLA-B alleles for most subjects in the first cohort. Broadly in line with IMGT annotations, most TCR beta V segments showed up in productive rearrangements about 87% or about 30% of the time in an earlier analysis of about 500 of the donors. According to a later analysis, most CMV-associated TCR beta chains appeared to be HLA-restricted, and the HLA associations seemed to be driven largely by CMV exposure. At a false discovery rate of 0.05, a later analysis linked around 17,000 TCR beta sequences to specific HLA alleles. Because counts were too low, roughly 18 rarely observed V segments, including chromosome 9 orphons, were left out of the earlier analysis of some 640 of the donors. In a later analysis, the rate of TCR association differed among HLA loci, with DRB1 alleles having the most associated TCRs and HLA-C alleles having the fewest. The only immune exposure information available for the cohort was CMV serostatus. Across donors, most TCR sequences were observed very rarely, whereas some public TCRs were present in many individuals. Compared with equally common non-associated chains, HLA-associated TCR beta chains in a later analysis were more clonally expanded and had lower generation probabilities. Several of the top co-occurrence clusters appeared to be linked to parvovirus B19, influenza, CMV and Epstein-Barr virus, according to a later analysis.

The TCR sequence derives from a man aged 25-40 years in good health and CMV-seronegative. The sequenced material came from PBMCs. Recombination connected TRBV19 to TRBJ2-3, with no confidently assigned D gene. The CDR3 protein is CASKRLSTDTQYF. The base sequence is TGTGCCAGCAAGCGCCTTAGCACAGATACGCAGTATTTT.